This T cell receptor (beta chain) was sequenced in a study of blood T cell repertoires in COVID-19. In its sample, this clone was seen once. Repertoires were generated with immunoSEQ multiplex PCR, while TCRdb's copy carries only in-frame clones and drops some. The sample consists of approximately 150,000 clones, 79% of them appearing once. The sample comprised peripheral blood. The receptor's source is a woman aged 60-75 years with COVID-19, enrolled during active disease.

The CDR3, as DNA: TGTGCCAGCACCGGTAGCACCCGACGGACCGGGGAGCTGTTTTTT. This sequence encodes CASTGSTRRTGELFF. The chain employs TRBV27 and TRBJ2-2; D unresolved. V lost 7 bases and J 5 bases, leaving 17 bases between the germline ends. The germline V gene encodes CDR1 MNHEY and CDR2 SMNVEV (reference sequence). The CDR3 is made up of 15 amino acids.